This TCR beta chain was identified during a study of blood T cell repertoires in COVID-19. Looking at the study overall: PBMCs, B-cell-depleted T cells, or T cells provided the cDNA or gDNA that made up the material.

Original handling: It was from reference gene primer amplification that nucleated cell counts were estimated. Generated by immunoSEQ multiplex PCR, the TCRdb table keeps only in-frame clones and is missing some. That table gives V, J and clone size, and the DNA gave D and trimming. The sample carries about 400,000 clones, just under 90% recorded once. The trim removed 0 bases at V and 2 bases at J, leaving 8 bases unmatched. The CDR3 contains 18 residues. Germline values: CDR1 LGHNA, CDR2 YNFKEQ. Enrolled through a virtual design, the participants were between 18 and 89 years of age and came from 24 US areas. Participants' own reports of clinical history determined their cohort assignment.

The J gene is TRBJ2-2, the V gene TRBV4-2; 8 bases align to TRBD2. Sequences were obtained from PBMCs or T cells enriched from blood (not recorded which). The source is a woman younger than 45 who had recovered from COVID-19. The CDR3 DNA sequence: TGTGCCAGCAGCCAAGAACCAACTAGCGGATATAACACCGGGGAGCTGTTTTTT. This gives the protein CASSQEPTSGYNTGELFF.